One sample yielded the 6 T cell receptor beta chains listed below, sequenced in a study of T-cell reconstitution after alpha-beta-depleted transplantation in children. The TCRbeta library was prepared with unique molecular identifiers. MiXCR was run by TCRdb on the PCR reads, yielding one entry per CDR3 protein. The data contain roughly 670,000 distinct CDR3 sequences, over 10% of them singletons. The material was PBMCs, obtained before TCRalphabeta/CD19-depleted stem cell transplant. The receptors here all came from a girl aged 2-10 years with congenital amegakaryocytic thrombocytopenia, due to receive a stem cell transplant.

The chain is built from TRBV11-2 and TRBJ1-2, with D perhaps TRBD1 (5 bases). The CDR3 loop spans 16 amino acids. The V gene lost 1 base and the J gene lost 12 bases, with 24 bases spanning the gap. Germline CDR1 SGHAT, CDR2 FQNNGV. The CDR3 sequence: CASSLGTLGTDSADTF. The CDR3 DNA follows: TGTGCCAGCAGCTTAGGTACTTTAGGGACCGACTCAGCGGACACCTTC.

This chain uses TRBV12-3 or TRBV12-4 with TRBJ2-5; 8 nucleotides align to TRBD1. CDR3 size: 15 residues. J was trimmed by 6 bases and V by 6 bases; bases with no gene match: 12. The CDR3 sequence is CASSSTGTGRKTQYF. For the CDR3, the DNA is TGTGCCAGCAGCAGCACCGGGACAGGACGAAAGACCCAGTACTTC.

V and J are TRBV4-1 and TRBJ2-1, with D possibly matching TRBD1 (6 bases). The CDR3 runs to 15 residues. Trimming cost V 0 bases and J 6 bases, with 12 bases left between them. Germline V lookup: CDR1 MGHRA, CDR2 YSYEKL. CDR3 region: CASSQDTSGVNEQFF. CDR3 DNA sequence: TGCGCCAGCAGCCAAGATACGTCAGGGGTCAATGAGCAGTTCTTC.

The table lists this clonotype with a few counts. The chain joins TRBV29-1 to TRBJ1-5; 8 bases are a match to TRBD1. In germline, CDR1 is SQVTM, CDR2 ANQGSEA. The CDR3 sequence is 13 residues long. With V trimmed by 4 bases and J by 7 bases, 6 bases remained unmatched. CDR3 DNA sequence: TGCAGCGTTGGGACAGGGTCTGGGCAGCCCCAGCATTTT. Protein sequence: CSVGTGSGQPQHF.

The V and J genes are TRBV4-2 and TRBJ2-3; D may be TRBD1 or TRBD2 (5 bases each). Trimming removed 4 bases from V and 2 bases from J, with 16 bases in between. Germline CDR1 is LGHNA and CDR2 is YNFKEQ. This CDR3 is built from 16 residues. The CDR3 loop is CASSRRDQKATDTQYF. The CDR3 bases are TGTGCCAGCAGCCGACGGGACCAAAAGGCCACAGATACGCAGTATTTT.

The table lists this clonotype with a few counts. CDR3: CASSPGIAGFPFPNTGELFF. As DNA, the CDR3 is TGTGCCAGCAGTCCCGGAATAGCGGGATTTCCCTTCCCGAACACCGGGGAGCTGTTTTTT. This chain joins TRBV12-3 or TRBV12-4 and TRBJ2-2; 8 bases line up with TRBD2. The CDR3 sequence is 20 residues long. Unmatched junction bases numbered 17, after V lost 5 bases and J lost 0 bases.